This T cell receptor beta chain is from a study of STAT3 mutations in large granular lymphocyte leukemia (dated by TCRdb to the late 2010s). About the study as a whole: Roughly half of the T-LGLL patients who were sequenced longitudinally carried canonical activating STAT3 mutations. Eighteen representative T-LGLL cases were selected from an initial cohort of a few hundred LGL patients for longitudinal TCRbeta and STAT3 sequencing. Patients were sequenced at 3 to 5 time points on average, with the number of samplings per patient ranging from 2 to 8. One or more immunosuppressive therapy regimens were given to more than half of T-LGLL patients, and hematologic response was seen in around two fifths of the treated patients. Patients with T-cell large granular lymphocyte leukemia underwent serial deep sequencing of TCRbeta CDR3 and STAT3 to reconstruct clonal hierarchy and dynamics. Two patients with natural killer LGL leukemia were also sequenced longitudinally as controls within the study.

The full study reports these points: TCR clonotype switching after therapy was observed in about 35% of the 18 patients, and all newly emerging clones were found to be STAT3 wild type. Because no samples were available when a clone first appeared, clonal expansion had to be inferred from samplings taken at other points. The linking of therapy response to changes in TCR clonal burden was complicated by variable intervals between samplings and differing treatment regimens. At least one immunodominant TCRbeta clonotype was identified in every T-LGLL patient, and multiple immunodominant subclonotypes were identified in about half of the T-LGLL patients. Since codominant clonotypes persisted in some patients, a small but highly pathogenic clone may have gone undetected. The burden of the dominant TCR clone was higher than the STAT3 mutant burden in several patients, which suggests that the STAT3 mutation arose secondarily inside a clone that had already expanded.

An Illumina MiSeq was used to sequence the TCRbeta libraries, yielding an average of approximately 40,000 productive templates per sample. TCRbeta CDR3 libraries were generated with the immunoSEQ assay using multiplex PCR amplification. For the original study's pipeline: Following a previously defined approach, repertoire diversity was calculated, and values close to 0 point to extremely monoclonal samples. TCRdb limited this immuneACCESS table to in-frame rearrangements with V and J called. A share of clones is missing; checked studies link under half to unresolved V genes, and the rest is unexplained. V, J and clone size reflect that table, while D and trimming were determined from the DNA. For this sample the table gives 35,000 to 40,000 clones, of which about 88% were detected only once. The ten most abundant clones make up 0.35% to 0.55% of the sample. DNA was extracted from blood mononuclear cells, and the same DNA was used for both TCR and STAT3 sequencing.

Measured from the cysteine to the phenylalanine, the CDR3 is 12 residues long. The only DNA kept is the CDR3, 36 bases in frame from the first base. Looking up the germline V gene yields CDR1 SGHRS and CDR2 YFSETQ. Trimming removed 0 bases from V and 8 bases from J; the gene matches leave 0 bases unexplained. On this clone itself: This clone's antigen is unknown. Base qualities are not provided; no much larger clone lies one nucleotide away.

Sequenced input: PBMCs. The chain is made from TRBV5-1 and TRBJ1-1; TRBD1 fits 8 bases in the junction. This clonotype was obtained from a human donor with T large granular lymphocyte leukemia. Some clones in this sample may be carry-over from other donors' samples. The DNA reads TGCGCCAGCAGCTTGGGGACAGGGGAAGCTTTCTTT. Translated, it reads CASSLGTGEAFF.